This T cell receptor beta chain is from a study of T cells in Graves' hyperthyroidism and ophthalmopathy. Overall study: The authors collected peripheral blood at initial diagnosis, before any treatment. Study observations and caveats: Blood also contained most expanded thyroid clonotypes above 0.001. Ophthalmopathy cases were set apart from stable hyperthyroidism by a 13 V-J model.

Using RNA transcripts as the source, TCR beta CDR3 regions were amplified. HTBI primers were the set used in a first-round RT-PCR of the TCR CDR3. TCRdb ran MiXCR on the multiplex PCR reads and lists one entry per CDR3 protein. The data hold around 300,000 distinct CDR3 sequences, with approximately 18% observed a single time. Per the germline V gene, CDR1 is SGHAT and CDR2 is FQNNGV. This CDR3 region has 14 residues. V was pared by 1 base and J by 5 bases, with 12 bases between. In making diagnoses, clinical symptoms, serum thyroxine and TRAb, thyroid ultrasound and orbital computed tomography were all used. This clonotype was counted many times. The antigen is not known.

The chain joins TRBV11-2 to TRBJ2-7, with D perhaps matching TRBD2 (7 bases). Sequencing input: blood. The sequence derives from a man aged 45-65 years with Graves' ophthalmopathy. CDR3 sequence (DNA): TGTGCCAGCAGCTTAGGGGGGGGGCCAGACGAGCAGTACTTC. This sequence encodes CASSLGGGPDEQYF.